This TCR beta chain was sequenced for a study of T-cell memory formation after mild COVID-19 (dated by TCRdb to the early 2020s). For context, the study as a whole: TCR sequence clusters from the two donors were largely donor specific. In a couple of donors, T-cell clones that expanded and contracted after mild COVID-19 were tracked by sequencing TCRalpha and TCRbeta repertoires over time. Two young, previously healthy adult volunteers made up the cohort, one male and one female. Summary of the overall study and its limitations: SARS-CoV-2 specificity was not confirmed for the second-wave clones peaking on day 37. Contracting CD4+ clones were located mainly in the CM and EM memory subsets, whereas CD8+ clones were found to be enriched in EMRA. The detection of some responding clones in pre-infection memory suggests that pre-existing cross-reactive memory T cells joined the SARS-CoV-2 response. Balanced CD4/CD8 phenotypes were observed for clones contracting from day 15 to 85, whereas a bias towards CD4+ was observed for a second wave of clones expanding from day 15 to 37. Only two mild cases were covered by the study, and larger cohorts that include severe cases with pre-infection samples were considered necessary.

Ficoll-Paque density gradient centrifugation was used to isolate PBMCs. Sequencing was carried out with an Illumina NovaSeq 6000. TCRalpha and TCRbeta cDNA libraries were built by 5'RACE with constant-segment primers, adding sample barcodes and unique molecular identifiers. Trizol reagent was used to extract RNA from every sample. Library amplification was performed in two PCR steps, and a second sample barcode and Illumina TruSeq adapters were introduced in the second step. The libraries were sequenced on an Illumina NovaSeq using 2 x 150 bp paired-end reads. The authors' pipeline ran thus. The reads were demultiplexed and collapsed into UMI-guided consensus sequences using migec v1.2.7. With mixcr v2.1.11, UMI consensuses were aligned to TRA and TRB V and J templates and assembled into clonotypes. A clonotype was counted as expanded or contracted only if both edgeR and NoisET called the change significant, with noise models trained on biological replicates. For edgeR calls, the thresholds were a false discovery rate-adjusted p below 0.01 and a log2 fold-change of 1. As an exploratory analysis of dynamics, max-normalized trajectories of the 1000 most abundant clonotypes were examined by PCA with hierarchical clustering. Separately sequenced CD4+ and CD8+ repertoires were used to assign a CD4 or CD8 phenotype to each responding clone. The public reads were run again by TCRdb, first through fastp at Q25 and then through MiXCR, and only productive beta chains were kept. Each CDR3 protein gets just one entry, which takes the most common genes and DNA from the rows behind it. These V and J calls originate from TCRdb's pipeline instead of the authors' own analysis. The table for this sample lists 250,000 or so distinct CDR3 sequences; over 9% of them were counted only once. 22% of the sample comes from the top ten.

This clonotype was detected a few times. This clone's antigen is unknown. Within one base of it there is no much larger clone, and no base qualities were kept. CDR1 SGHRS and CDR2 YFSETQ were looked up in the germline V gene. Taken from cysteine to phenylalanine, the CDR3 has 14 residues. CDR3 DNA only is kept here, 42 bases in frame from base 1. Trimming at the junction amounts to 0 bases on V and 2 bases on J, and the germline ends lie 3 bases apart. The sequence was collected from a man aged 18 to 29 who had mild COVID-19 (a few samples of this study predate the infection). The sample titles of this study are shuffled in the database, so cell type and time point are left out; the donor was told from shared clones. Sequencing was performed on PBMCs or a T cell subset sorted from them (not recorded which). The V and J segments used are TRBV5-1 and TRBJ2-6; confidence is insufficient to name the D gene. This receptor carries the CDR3 CASSLAPGANVLTF. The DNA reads TGCGCCAGCAGCTTGGCGCCTGGGGCCAACGTCCTGACTTTC.